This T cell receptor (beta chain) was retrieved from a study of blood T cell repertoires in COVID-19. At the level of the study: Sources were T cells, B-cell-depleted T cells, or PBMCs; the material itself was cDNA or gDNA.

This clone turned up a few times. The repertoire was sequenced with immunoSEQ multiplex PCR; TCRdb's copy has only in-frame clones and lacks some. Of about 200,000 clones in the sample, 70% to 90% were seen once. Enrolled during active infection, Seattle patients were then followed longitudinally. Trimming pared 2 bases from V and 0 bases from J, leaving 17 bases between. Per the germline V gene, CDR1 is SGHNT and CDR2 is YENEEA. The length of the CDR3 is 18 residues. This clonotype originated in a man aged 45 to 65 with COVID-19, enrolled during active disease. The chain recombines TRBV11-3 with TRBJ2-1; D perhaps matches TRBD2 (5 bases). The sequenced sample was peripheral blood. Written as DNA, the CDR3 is TGTGCCAGCAGCTTATCCACGGGAATAAGCTACTCCTACAATGAGCAGTTCTTC. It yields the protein CASSLSTGISYSYNEQFF.